This T cell receptor (beta chain) was sequenced during a study of technical replicates of blood from a few donors. Trimming cost V 5 bases and J 9 bases; bases outside gene matches: 19. This CDR3 is built from 19 residues. Looked up from germline, CDR1 is SGDLS and CDR2 is YYNGEE. The assay was immunoSEQ multiplex PCR, and TCRdb's table has in-frame clones only and misses some. The sample lists roughly 12,000 clones, roughly three quarters occurring once. Sequencing was done on a sample of PBMCs. The sequence was collected from a human donor in good health. V is TRBV9 and J is TRBJ2-1, with TRBD2 matching 14 bases. The CDR3 here is CASRHPSGLAGEGASEQFF. The CDR3 DNA follows: TGTGCCAGCAGACATCCGTCGGGACTAGCGGGAGAAGGGGCGAGTGAGCAGTTCTTC.